This is a list of T cell receptor beta chains from one sample in a study of breast tumors, draining lymph nodes, adjacent tissues. TCRdb re-called the multiplex PCR reads through MiXCR, storing one row per CDR3 protein. The table records around 170,000 distinct CDR3 sequences, approximately 30% of them present only once. Material for sequencing was axillary lymph node tissue. The receptor set was obtained from a female donor with breast cancer. Some clones in this sample may be carry-over from other donors' samples. CDR3s include the opening cysteine and the closing phenylalanine or tryptophan. D genes are given only for firm matches. Clone size is stated in some rows and not others, as once, few, many or a class when expanded.

. | TRBJ2-7 | TRBV12-3/TRBV12-4 | . | CASSSVAISYEQYF | TGTGCCAGCAGTTCTGTGGCAATCTCCTACGAGCAGTACTTC
TRBD2 | TRBJ2-5 | TRBV7-2 | many | CASIKGGARRETQYF | TGTGCCAGCATCAAGGGAGGGGCCCGGAGGGAGACCCAGTACTTC
. | TRBJ2-1 | TRBV20-1 | many | CSAPTRGDWGEQFF | TGCAGTGCTCCAACGAGGGGTGATTGGGGTGAGCAGTTCTTC
. | TRBJ1-5 | TRBV11-2 | . | CASSLGGNPPQHF | TGTGCCAGCAGCTTAGGAGGGAATCCGCCCCAGCATTTT
TRBD2 | TRBJ2-3 | TRBV3-1 | . | CASSRGLEDAQYF | TGTGCCAGCAGCCGAGGACTAGAAGATGCGCAGTATTTT
. | TRBJ2-2 | TRBV27 | many | CASSWWGRTGELFF | TGTGCCAGCAGTTGGTGGGGGAGAACCGGGGAGCTGTTTTTT
. | TRBJ2-1 | TRBV4-1 | many | CASSQAGSSVNEQFF | TGCGCCAGCAGCCAAGCTGGGTCATCTGTGAATGAGCAGTTCTTC
TRBD2 | TRBJ2-6 | TRBV15 | many | CATSPGEGLTGRAGANVLTF | TGTGCCACCAGCCCCGGAGAGGGGCTAACCGGGAGGGCCGGGGCCAACGTCCTGACTTTC
. | TRBJ2-1 | TRBV7-8 | many | CASSLDSWTEQFF | TGTGCCAGCAGCTTAGATTCGTGGACTGAGCAGTTCTTC
. | TRBJ2-5 | TRBV11-3 | many | CASSPMVDSEETQYF | TGTGCCAGCAGTCCGATGGTGGACAGTGAAGAGACCCAGTACTTC
TRBD1 | TRBJ1-2 | TRBV11-1 | many | CASSTGQGAQYGYTF | TGTGCCAGCAGCACGGGACAGGGGGCGCAGTATGGCTACACCTTC
. | TRBJ2-3 | TRBV5-5 | many | CASSLRQDQFTDTQYF | TGTGCCAGCAGCTTACGACAGGACCAATTCACAGATACGCAGTATTTT
TRBD2 | TRBJ2-7 | TRBV11-2 | many | CASSLDLRESPYEQYF | TGTGCCAGCAGCTTAGATTTGCGGGAGAGCCCCTACGAGCAGTACTTC
. | TRBJ2-7 | TRBV12-3/TRBV12-4 | many | CASSPAQGGYYEQYF | TGTGCCAGCAGCCCCGCACAGGGAGGGTACTACGAGCAGTACTTC
TRBD1 | TRBJ1-5 | TRBV7-9 | . | CASSSGQGAIYEHF | TGTGCCAGCAGCTCGGGACAGGGAGCAATCTACGAGCATTTT
. | TRBJ1-2 | TRBV29-1 | many | CSVNQLGGYTF | TGCAGCGTCAATCAACTTGGAGGCTACACCTTC
. | TRBJ2-5 | TRBV18 | many | CASSPGLQETQYF | TGTGCCAGCTCGCCGGGACTGCAAGAGACCCAGTACTTC
. | TRBJ2-7 | TRBV11-3 | many | CASSPSSDEQYF | TGTGCCAGCAGCCCCAGTAGCGACGAGCAGTACTTC
TRBD2 | TRBJ2-1 | TRBV19 | many | CASSISSGGVSANEQFF | TGTGCCAGTAGTATTTCTAGCGGGGGGGTATCGGCCAATGAGCAGTTCTTC
TRBD1 | TRBJ2-5 | TRBV11-2 | many | CASSLQPGQGVTQYF | TGTGCCAGCAGCCTTCAGCCGGGACAGGGGGTCACCCAGTACTTC
. | TRBJ2-7 | TRBV4-1 | many | CASSQAWGGHYEQYF | TGCGCCAGCAGCCAAGCCTGGGGGGGCCATTACGAGCAGTACTTC
. | TRBJ1-4 | TRBV5-1 | many | CASSLAPGGLNEKLFF | TGCGCCAGCAGCTTGGCCCCGGGAGGCCTTAATGAAAAACTGTTTTTT
. | TRBJ2-7 | TRBV7-9 | many | CASSVTESEQYF | TGTGCCAGCAGCGTCACAGAAAGCGAGCAGTACTTC
TRBD2 | TRBJ2-2 | TRBV28 | few | CASSLLGTSGSFTGELFF | TGTGCCAGCAGTTTATTAGGGACTAGCGGGAGTTTTACCGGGGAGCTGTTTTTT
TRBD1 | TRBJ1-6 | TRBV6-5 | many | CASSYSRRQGKSPLHF | TGTGCCAGCAGTTACTCGCGGCGACAGGGAAAATCACCCCTCCACTTT
. | TRBJ2-7 | TRBV6-5 | . | CASSYRHTNCEQYF | TGTGCCAGCAGTTACCGACACACAAACTGCGAGCAGTACTTC
TRBD2 | TRBJ2-1 | TRBV7-8 | many | CASSLGGTSGTYNEQFF | TGTGCCAGCAGCCTAGGGGGGACTAGCGGGACTTACAATGAGCAGTTCTTC
. | TRBJ2-7 | TRBV3-1 | many | CASSLDRIHEQYF | TGTGCCAGCAGCCTAGACAGGATCCACGAGCAGTACTTC
. | TRBJ1-4 | TRBV19 | many | CASSTGPGGREKLFF | TGTGCCAGTAGTACCGGGCCCGGCGGTCGGGAAAAACTGTTTTTT
. | TRBJ2-2 | TRBV6-1 | many | CAMSKGARTGELFF | TGTGCCATGTCCAAGGGCGCGCGCACCGGGGAGCTGTTTTTT
TRBD1 | TRBJ1-1 | TRBV29-1 | many | CSVDRGPGSSFF | TGCAGCGTTGATAGGGGGCCAGGGAGCTCTTTCTTT
. | TRBJ2-6 | TRBV19 | . | CASSMTGANVLTF | TGTGCCAGTAGTATGACTGGGGCCAACGTCCTGACTTTC